These 4 T cell receptor beta chains came from one sample sequenced in a study of blood T cells in healthy people across ages. With a J-beta primer mix and a sample-barcoded 5' primer, a second PCR ran about 7 to 11 cycles. MiXCR, applied by TCRdb to the 5' RACE reads, yields one record per CDR3 protein. The sample holds roughly 680,000 distinct CDR3 sequences, around 45% seen once. Sample: blood. Every receptor here comes from a woman aged 60-70 years in good health.

This clonotype has only a few counts. V and J are TRBV20-1 and TRBJ2-1; tentatively, D is TRBD1 or TRBD2 (5 bases each). V lost 5 bases, J lost 5 bases, and 19 bases lay in between. Germline V gives CDR1 DFQATT, CDR2 SNEGSKA (reference sequence). CDR3 length equals 15 residues. The CDR3 reads CSADTPGRLNNEQFF. CDR3 bases: TGCAGTGCTGACACGCCGGGACGGCTAAACAATGAGCAGTTCTTC.

A word on this clonotype: Relative to the germline gene, one junction end is altered; a read error may explain this. The CDR3 is CSARDPTSGRSRETQSF. In nucleotides, the CDR3 is TGCAGTGCTAGAGATCCGACTAGCGGGAGATCGCGAGAGACCCAGTCCTTC. V usage is TRBV20-1 and J usage is TRBJ2-5; 12 bases agree with TRBD2. The CDR3 spans 17 residues. Germline CDR1 and CDR2: DFQATT and SNEGSKA (reference sequence).

The gene calls are TRBV18 and TRBJ2-3; 8 bases agree with TRBD2. The CDR3 runs 15 residues. Trimming cost V 5 bases and J 2 bases; bases outside gene matches: 6. Per germline, CDR1 KGHSH and CDR2 LQKENI. The CDR3 nucleotides are TGTGCCAGCTCAGTCGAGCGGGAGATCACAGATACGCAGTATTTT. Translation: CASSVEREITDTQYF.

The V and J genes are TRBV20-1 and TRBJ1-1, with a possible D match to TRBD1 (5 bases). The germline V gene has CDR1 DFQATT and CDR2 SNEGSKA (reference sequence). V was pared by 0 bases and J by 4 bases, with 12 bases between. This CDR3 region has 14 residues. The chain's CDR3 is CSARDFRGSTEAFF. CDR3 bases: TGCAGTGCTAGAGATTTTAGGGGTAGCACTGAAGCTTTCTTT.